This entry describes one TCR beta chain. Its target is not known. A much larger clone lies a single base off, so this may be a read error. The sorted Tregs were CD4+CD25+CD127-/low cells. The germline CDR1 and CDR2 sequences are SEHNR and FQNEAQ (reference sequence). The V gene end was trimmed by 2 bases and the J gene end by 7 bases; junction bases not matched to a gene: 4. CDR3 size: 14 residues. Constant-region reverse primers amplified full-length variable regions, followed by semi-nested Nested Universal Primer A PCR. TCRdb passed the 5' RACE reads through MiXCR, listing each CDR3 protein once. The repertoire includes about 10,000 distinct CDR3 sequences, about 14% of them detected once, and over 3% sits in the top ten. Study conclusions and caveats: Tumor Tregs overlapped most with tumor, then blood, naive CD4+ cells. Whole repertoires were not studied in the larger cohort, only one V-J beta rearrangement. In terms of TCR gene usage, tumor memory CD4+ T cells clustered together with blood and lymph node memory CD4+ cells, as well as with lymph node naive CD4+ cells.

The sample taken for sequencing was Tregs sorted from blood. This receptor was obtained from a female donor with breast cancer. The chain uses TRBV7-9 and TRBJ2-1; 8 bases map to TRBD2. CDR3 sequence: CASSLKRELNEQFF. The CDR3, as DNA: TGTGCCAGCAGCTTAAAGCGGGAGTTAAATGAGCAGTTCTTC. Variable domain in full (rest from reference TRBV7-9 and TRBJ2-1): DTGVSQNPRHKITKRGQNVTFRCDPISEHNRLYWYRQTLGQGPEFLTYFQNEAQLEKSRLLSDRFSAERPKGSFSTLEIQRTEQGDSAMYLCASSLKRELNEQFFGPGTRLTVL.